The 15 T cell receptor beta chains listed next were all sequenced from one sample in a study of T cells in localized non-small cell lung cancer. Libraries were prepared by immunoSEQ multiplex PCR; TCRdb keeps only in-frame clonotypes and omits some of them. Counted here are more than 100,000 clones, 70% to 90% occurring once; the ten biggest clones make up over 1.5%. Material: peripheral blood, obtained before any cancer treatment. The receptors here all came from a female donor of 60 years or more with stage I lung adenocarcinoma.

The V and J genes are TRBV11-2 and TRBJ2-3; D is undetermined. V lost 6 bases, J lost 0 bases, and 7 bases lay in between. The CDR3 consists of 13 residues. Germline CDR1 reads SGHAT; CDR2 reads FQNNGV. CDR3 region: CASRLGSTDTQYF. CDR3 in DNA: TGTGCCAGCAGACTGGGGAGCACAGATACGCAGTATTTT.

The chain is built from TRBV5-8 and TRBJ1-1, with D possibly matching TRBD1 (6 bases). Trimming pared 7 bases from V and 3 bases from J, leaving 16 bases between. CDR1 is SGHTS and CDR2 is YDEGEE in the germline V gene. There are 14 residues in the CDR3. The CDR3 loop reads CASRPWGRHTEAFF. The DNA for the CDR3 is TGTGCCAGCCGACCATGGGGGCGCCACACTGAAGCTTTCTTT.

The chain recombines TRBV7-3 with TRBJ2-1; D is unclear. Germline V lookup: CDR1 SGHTA, CDR2 FQGTGA. Deletions cut 4 bases from V and 10 bases from J, with 14 bases between. The CDR3 is made up of 13 amino acids. The CDR3 sequence is CASSYLGNLEQFF. Written as DNA, the CDR3 is TGTGCCAGCAGCTATTTGGGGAATCTGGAGCAGTTCTTC.

The V and J genes are TRBV6-6 and TRBJ2-7; 7 bases agree with TRBD1. V dropped 2 bases and J dropped 2; count of bases not matched to a gene: 3. Germline loops: CDR1 MNHNY, CDR2 SVGAGI (reference sequence). This CDR3 is 14 amino acids long. Here the CDR3 reads CASSYLQGAYEQYF. The CDR3 DNA reads as TGTGCCAGCAGTTACCTTCAGGGGGCCTACGAGCAGTACTTC.

The chain combines TRBV29-1 with TRBJ1-1, with D perhaps TRBD1 (6 bases). V lost 1 base to trimming and J lost 8 bases, with 17 bases between them. Germline V gene data show CDR1 as SQVTM and CDR2 as ANQGSEA. The CDR3 totals 14 residues. The CDR3 region is CSVEGGGLGGEAFF. DNA for the CDR3: TGCAGCGTTGAAGGGGGAGGGCTCGGGGGCGAAGCTTTCTTT.

The chain uses TRBV30 and TRBJ1-6; D ambiguous. Germline-derived CDR1 and CDR2 are GTSNPN and SVGIG (reference sequence). The germline V and J ends were trimmed by 4 bases and 5 bases, with 12 bases remaining between them. The CDR3 extends over 14 amino acids. CDR3 loop: CAWTRRRDNSPLHF. The CDR3 DNA is TGTGCCTGGACGAGAAGACGGGATAATTCACCCCTCCACTTT.

V is TRBV5-1 and J is TRBJ2-7; 7 positions match TRBD1. CDR1 and CDR2 from the germline V gene are SGHRS and YFSETQ. Trimming removed 3 bases from V and 1 base from J; junction bases left unmatched: 10. There are 16 residues in the CDR3. The CDR3 DNA reads TGCGCCAGCAGCTCCCGCCGACAGGGTGGGTCCTACGAGCAGTACTTC. Translation: CASSSRRQGGSYEQYF.

The rearrangement links TRBV5-1 to TRBJ1-2; D is undetermined. The CDR3 is 13 residues long. Germline V gene sequence: CDR1 SGHRS, CDR2 YFSETQ. The V gene lost 0 bases and the J gene lost 2 bases, with 5 bases spanning the gap. CDR3 in DNA: TGCGCCAGCAGCTTGGGCAGCAACTATGGCTACACCTTC. It is translated as CASSLGSNYGYTF.

This rearrangement joins TRBV12-5 to TRBJ1-2, with D maybe TRBD1 (5 bases). The CDR3 has 15 amino acids. Germline lookup yields CDR1 LGHNT and CDR2 FRNRAP. The ends were cut back, 5 bases at V and 8 bases at J, with 21 bases in the middle. In nucleotides, the CDR3 is TGTGCTAGTGGTCTCGATGCCGGGACCTCAGCCGGCTACACCTTC. Protein product: CASGLDAGTSAGYTF.

The gene calls are TRBV7-3 and TRBJ2-2; no firm D call. V was clipped by 6 bases and J by 0 bases, with 20 bases between them. The length of the CDR3 is 18 residues. Germline V gene sequence: CDR1 SGHTA, CDR2 FQGTGA. The CDR3 nucleotides are TGTGCCAGCAGTCCCTACGCTCTAAGGCTGACGAACACCGGGGAGCTGTTTTTT. Translation gives CASSPYALRLTNTGELFF.

The gene calls are TRBV7-2 and TRBJ2-5; D possibly corresponds to TRBD2 (5 bases). The V gene lost 2 bases and the J gene lost 1 base, with 8 bases spanning the gap. This CDR3 has 14 residues. CDR1 SGHTA and CDR2 FQGNSA come from the germline V gene. CDR3 DNA sequence: TGTGCCAGCAGCTTATATGCGGGCCAAGAGACCCAGTACTTC. This gives the protein CASSLYAGQETQYF.

This clone has a handful of counts. This chain connects TRBV15 to TRBJ1-1, with 9 bases identical to TRBD1. Trimming removed 3 bases from V and 7 bases from J; junction bases left unmatched: 6. Germline loops: CDR1 LNHNV, CDR2 YYDKDF (reference sequence). The CDR3 runs 14 residues. The CDR3 protein is CATSRGQGTGEAFF. CDR3 in DNA: TGTGCCACCAGCAGGGGACAGGGAACCGGTGAAGCTTTCTTT.

The CDR3 loop reads CAWSVPGQVVIQKLFF. Here the CDR3 DNA reads TGTGCCTGGAGTGTACCGGGACAGGTCGTTATCCAAAAACTGTTTTTT. V is TRBV30 and J is TRBJ1-4, with 8 bases aligning to TRBD1. Germline loops: CDR1 GTSNPN, CDR2 SVGIG (reference sequence). Trimming at V came to 0 bases and at J to 9 bases, leaving 12 bases not matched to a gene. The CDR3 covers 16 residues.

The chain combines TRBV11-2 with TRBJ2-5, with D hard to call. V gave up 5 bases and J gave up 4 bases, with 17 bases separating them. Germline V gene data show CDR1 as SGHAT and CDR2 as FQNNGV. This CDR3 comprises 15 residues. In DNA form, the CDR3 reads TGTGCCAGCAGCCCCGGACCGGCGATGGGAGAGACCCAGTACTTC. Its protein is CASSPGPAMGETQYF.

The chain uses TRBV19 and TRBJ2-5, with 14 bases identical to TRBD2. Germline CDR1 is LNHDA and CDR2 is SQIVND (reference sequence). CDR3 length: 16 amino acids. V was pared by 6 bases and J by 5 bases, with 8 bases of the junction left unmatched. The CDR3 sequence: CASSPGLAGGSETQYF. CDR3 bases: TGTGCCAGTAGCCCTGGACTAGCGGGAGGCTCGGAGACCCAGTACTTC.